The present entry profiles one T cell receptor (beta chain) with its context. Library preparation (for TCRbeta) was performed with unique molecular identifiers. Using its own MiXCR run on the PCR reads, TCRdb lists one record per CDR3 protein. This sample has about 270,000 distinct CDR3 sequences, with more than 8% found just once. This specimen belongs to a study of T-cell reconstitution after alpha-beta-depleted transplantation in children. The germline V gene encodes CDR1 DFQATT and CDR2 SNEGSKA (reference sequence). This CDR3 comprises 15 residues. Germline trimming cut 2 bases from V and 5 bases from J; bases unmatched to any gene: 9.

The genes are TRBV20-1 and TRBJ2-7; 10 bases map to TRBD1. The TCR originated in a human donor who donated a stem cell graft to a child with SCID. The input for sequencing was PBMCs from the stem cell graft donor, taken from the stem cell graft. CDR3 residues: CSARSRQGAPHEQYF. The DNA of the CDR3 is TGCAGTGCTAGAAGCCGACAGGGGGCCCCCCACGAGCAGTACTTC.